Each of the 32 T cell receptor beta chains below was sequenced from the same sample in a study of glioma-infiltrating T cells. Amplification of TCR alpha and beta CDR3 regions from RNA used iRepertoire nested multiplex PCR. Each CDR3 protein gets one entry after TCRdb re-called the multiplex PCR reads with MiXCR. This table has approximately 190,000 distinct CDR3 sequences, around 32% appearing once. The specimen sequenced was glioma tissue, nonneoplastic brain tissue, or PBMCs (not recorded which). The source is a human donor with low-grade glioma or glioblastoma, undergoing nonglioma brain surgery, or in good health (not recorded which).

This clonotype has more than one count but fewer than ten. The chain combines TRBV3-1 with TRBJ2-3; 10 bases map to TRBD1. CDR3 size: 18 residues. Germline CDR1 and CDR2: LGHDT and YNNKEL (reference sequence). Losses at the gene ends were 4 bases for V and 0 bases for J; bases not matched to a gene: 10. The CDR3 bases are TGTGCCAGCAGCCGTGGCACTACGGGACAGGGGAGCACAGATACGCAGTATTTT. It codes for CASSRGTTGQGSTDTQYF.

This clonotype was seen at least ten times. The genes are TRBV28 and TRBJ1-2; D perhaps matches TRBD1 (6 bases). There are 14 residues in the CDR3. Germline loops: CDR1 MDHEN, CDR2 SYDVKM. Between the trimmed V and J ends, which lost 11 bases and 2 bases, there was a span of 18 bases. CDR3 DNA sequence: TGTGCCGCCGGCCTCAGGGGCCCCAACTATGGCTACACCTTC. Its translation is CAAGLRGPNYGYTF.

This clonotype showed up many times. CDR3 DNA sequence: TGTGCCAGCAGTGAAGAAGGGGGCAGGGGGGGCACTGAAGCTTTCTTT. Its protein product is CASSEEGGRGGTEAFF. V usage is TRBV25-1 and J usage is TRBJ1-1; TRBD1 aligns across 7 bases. With V trimmed by 2 bases and J by 4 bases, 10 bases remained unmatched. This CDR3 spans 16 amino acids. Germline CDR1 is MGHDK and CDR2 is SYGVNS.

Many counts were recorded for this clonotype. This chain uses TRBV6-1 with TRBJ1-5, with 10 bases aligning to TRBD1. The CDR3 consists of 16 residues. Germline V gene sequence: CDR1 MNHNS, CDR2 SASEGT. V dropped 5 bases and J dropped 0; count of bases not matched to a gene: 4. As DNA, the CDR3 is TGTGCCAGCAGTTCGGGACAGGGGATTAGCAATCAGCCCCAGCATTTT. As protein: CASSSGQGISNQPQHF.

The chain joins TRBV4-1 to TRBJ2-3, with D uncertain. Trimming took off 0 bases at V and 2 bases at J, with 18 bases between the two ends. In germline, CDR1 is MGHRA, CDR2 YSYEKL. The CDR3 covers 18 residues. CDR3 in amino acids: CASSQDPWSRLITDTQYF. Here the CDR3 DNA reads TGCGCCAGCAGCCAAGATCCGTGGTCCCGCCTAATCACAGATACGCAGTATTTT.

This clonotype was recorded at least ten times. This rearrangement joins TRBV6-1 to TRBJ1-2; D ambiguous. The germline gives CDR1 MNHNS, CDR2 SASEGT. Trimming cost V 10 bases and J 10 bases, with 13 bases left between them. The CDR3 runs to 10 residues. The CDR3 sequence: CATNLTPYTF. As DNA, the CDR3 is TGTGCCACCAACCTAACACCCTACACCTTC.

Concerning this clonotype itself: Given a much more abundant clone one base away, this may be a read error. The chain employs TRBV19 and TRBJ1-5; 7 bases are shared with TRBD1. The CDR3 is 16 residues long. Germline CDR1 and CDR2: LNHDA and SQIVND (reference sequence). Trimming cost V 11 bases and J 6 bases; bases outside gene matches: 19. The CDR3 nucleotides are TGTGCCGGTATCGGGGCACAGGGGATTTTGGGTCAGCCCCAGCATTTT. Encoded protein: CAGIGAQGILGQPQHF.

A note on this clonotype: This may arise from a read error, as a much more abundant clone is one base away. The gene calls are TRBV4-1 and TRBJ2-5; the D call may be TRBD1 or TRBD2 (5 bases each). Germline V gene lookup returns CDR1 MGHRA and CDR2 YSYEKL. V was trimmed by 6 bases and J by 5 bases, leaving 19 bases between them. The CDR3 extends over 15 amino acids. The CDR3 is CASSPKVGDRETQYF. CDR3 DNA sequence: TGCGCCAGCAGTCCAAAGGTGGGGGACCGGGAGACCCAGTACTTC.

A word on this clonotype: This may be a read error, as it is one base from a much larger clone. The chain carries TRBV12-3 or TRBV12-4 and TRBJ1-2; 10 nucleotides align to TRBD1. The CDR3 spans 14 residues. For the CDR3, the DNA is TGTGCCAGCAGTTTCGGACAGGGGGGAAATGGCTACATCTTC. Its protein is CASSFGQGGNGYIF.

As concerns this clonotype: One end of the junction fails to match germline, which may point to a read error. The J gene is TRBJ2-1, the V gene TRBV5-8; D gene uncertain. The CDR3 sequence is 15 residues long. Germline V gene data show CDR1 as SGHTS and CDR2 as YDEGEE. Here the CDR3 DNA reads TGTGCCGGCAGGCGATCGGTTAGTAATTACAATGAGCAGTTCTTC. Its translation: CAGRRSVSNYNEQFF.

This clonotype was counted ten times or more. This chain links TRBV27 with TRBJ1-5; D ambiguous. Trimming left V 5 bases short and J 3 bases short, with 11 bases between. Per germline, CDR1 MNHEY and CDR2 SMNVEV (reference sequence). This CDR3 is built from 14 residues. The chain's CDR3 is CASSLHSVNQPQHF. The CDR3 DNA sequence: TGTGCCAGCAGTCTTCACAGCGTCAATCAGCCCCAGCATTTT.

CDR3 sequence (DNA): TGTGCCAGCAGCTTGACTAGCTCATTATTACTGGAGACCCAGTACTTC. It yields the protein CASSLTSSLLLETQYF. The rearrangement links TRBV7-9 to TRBJ2-5, with 7 bases aligning to TRBD2. Germline CDR1 is SEHNR and CDR2 is FQNEAQ (reference sequence). V gave up 3 bases and J gave up 5 bases; unmatched junction bases: 12. The CDR3 runs 16 residues.

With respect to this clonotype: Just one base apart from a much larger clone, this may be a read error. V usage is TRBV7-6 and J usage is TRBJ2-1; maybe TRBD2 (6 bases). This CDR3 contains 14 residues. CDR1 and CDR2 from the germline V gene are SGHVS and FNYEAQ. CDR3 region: CASSHRGGYNEQSF. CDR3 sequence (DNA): TGTGCCAGCAGCCACCGAGGAGGGTACAATGAGCAGTCCTTC.

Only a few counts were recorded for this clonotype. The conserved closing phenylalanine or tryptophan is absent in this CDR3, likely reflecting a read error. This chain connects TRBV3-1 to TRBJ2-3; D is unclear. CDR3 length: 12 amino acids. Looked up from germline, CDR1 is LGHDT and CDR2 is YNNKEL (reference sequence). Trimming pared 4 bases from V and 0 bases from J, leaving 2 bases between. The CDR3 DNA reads TGTGCCAGCAGCCTTAGCACAGATACGCAGTATCTT. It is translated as CASSLSTDTQYL.

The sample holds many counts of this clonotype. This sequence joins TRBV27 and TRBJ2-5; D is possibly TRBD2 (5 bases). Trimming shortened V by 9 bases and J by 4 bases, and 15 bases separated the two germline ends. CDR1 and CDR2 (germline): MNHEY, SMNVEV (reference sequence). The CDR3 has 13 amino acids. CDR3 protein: CASKFLAGETQYF. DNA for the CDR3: TGTGCCAGTAAATTCCTAGCCGGAGAGACCCAGTACTTC.

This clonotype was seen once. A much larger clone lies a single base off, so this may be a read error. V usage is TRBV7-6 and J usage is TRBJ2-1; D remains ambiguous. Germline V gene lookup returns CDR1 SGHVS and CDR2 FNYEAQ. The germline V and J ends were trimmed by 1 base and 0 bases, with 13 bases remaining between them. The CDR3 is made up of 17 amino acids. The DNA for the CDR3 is TGTGCCAGCAGCTTAGGCACCTGGGAAAGCTCCTACAATGAGCAGTTCTTC. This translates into CASSLGTWESSYNEQFF.

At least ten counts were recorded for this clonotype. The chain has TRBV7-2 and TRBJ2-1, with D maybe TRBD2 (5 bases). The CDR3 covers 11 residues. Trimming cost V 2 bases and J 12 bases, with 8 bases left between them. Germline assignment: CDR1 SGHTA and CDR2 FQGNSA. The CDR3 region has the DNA TGTGCCAGCAGCTTACTGACTATGCAGTTCTTC. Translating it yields CASSLLTMQFF.

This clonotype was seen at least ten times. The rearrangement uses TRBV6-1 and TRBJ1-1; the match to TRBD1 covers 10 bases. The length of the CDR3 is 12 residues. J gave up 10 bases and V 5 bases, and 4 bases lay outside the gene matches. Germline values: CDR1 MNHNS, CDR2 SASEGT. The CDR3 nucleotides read TGTGCCAGCAGTCTGGACAGGGGGAGAGCTTTCTTT. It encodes CASSLDRGRAFF.

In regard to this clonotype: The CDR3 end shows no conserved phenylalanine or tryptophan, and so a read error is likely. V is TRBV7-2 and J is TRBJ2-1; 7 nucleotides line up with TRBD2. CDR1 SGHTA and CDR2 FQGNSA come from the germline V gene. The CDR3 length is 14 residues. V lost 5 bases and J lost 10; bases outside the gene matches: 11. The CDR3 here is CASSQRDGTYEQFS. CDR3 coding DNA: TGTGCCAGCAGCCAGCGGGACGGTACCTACGAGCAGTTCTCC.

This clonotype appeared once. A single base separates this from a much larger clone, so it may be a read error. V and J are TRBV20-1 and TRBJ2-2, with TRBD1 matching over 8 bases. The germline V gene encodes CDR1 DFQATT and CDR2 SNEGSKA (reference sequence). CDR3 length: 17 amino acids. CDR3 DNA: TGCAGTGCTAGTCCCCGGACAGGGTCCGAGAACACCGGGGAGCTGCTTTTT. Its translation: CSASPRTGSENTGELLF.

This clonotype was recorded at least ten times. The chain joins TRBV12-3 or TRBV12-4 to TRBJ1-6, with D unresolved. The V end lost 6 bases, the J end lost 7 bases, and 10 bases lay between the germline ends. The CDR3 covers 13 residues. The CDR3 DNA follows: TGTGCCAGCAGGCGCAATAGGAATTCACCCCTCCACTTT. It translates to CASRRNRNSPLHF.

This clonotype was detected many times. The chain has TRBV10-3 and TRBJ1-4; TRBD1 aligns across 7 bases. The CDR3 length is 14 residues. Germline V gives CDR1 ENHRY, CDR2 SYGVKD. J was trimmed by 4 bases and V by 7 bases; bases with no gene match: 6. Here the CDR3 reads CAITPGGDNEKLFF. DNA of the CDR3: TGTGCCATCACCCCAGGGGGGGATAATGAAAAACTGTTTTTT.

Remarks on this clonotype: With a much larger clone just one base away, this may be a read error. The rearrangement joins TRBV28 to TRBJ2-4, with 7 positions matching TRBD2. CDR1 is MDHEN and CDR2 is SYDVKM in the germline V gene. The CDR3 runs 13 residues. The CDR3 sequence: CASSLAGGYIQHF. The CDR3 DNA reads TGTGCCAGCAGTTTGGCCGGGGGGTACATTCAGCACTTC.

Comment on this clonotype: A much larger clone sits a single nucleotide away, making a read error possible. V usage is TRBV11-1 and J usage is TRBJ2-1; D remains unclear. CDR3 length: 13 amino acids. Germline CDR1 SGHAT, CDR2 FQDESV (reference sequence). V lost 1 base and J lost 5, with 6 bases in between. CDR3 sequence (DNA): TGTGCCAGCAGCTTAGAACTTAACAATGAGCAGTTCTTC. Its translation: CASSLELNNEQFF.

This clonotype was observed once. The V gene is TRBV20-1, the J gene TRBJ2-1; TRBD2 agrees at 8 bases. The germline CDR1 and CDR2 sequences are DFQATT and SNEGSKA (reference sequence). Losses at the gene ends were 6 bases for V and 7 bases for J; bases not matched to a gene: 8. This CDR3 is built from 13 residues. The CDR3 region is CSAGTREVNEQFF. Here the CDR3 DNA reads TGCAGTGCCGGGACTAGAGAGGTGAATGAGCAGTTCTTC.

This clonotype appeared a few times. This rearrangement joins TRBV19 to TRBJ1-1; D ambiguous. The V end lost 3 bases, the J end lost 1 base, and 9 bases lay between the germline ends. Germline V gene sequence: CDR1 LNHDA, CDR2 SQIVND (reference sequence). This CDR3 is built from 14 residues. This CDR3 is CASSMVVGNTEAFF. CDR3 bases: TGTGCCAGTAGTATGGTCGTCGGGAACACTGAAGCTTTCTTT.

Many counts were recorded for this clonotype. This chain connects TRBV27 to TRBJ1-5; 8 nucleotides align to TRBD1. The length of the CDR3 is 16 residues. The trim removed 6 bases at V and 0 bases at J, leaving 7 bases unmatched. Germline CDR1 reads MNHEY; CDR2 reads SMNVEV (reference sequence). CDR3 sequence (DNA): TGTGCCAGCAGGCGGGGAGGGACAGGTAGCAATCAGCCCCAGCATTTT. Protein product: CASRRGGTGSNQPQHF.

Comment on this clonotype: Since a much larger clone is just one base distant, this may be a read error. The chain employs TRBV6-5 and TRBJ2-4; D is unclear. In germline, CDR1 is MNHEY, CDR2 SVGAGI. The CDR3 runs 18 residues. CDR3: CASSYSTQGASGKNIKYF. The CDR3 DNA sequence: TGTGCCAGCAGTTACTCAACGCAAGGTGCATCGGGTAAAAACATTAAGTACTTC.

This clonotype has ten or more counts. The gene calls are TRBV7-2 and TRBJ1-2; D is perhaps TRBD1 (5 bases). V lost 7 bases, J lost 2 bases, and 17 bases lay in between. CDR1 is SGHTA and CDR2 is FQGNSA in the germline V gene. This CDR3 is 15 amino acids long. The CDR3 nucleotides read TGTGCCAGCACCAAATCCGGGGGGTCAAACTATGGCTACACCTTC. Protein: CASTKSGGSNYGYTF.

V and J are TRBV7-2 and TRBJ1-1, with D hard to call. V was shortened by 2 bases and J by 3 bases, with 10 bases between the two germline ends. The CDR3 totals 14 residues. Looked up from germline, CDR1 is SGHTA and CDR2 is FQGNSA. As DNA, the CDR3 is TGTGCCAGCAGCTTATATGGGAGCGACACTGAAGCTTTCTTT. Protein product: CASSLYGSDTEAFF. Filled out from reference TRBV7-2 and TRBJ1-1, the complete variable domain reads GAGVSQSPSNKVTEKGKDVELRCDPISGHTALYWYRQSLGQGLEFLIYFQGNSAPDKSGLPSDRFSAERTGGSVSTLTIQRTQQEDSAVYLCASSLYGSDTEAFFGQGTRLTVV.

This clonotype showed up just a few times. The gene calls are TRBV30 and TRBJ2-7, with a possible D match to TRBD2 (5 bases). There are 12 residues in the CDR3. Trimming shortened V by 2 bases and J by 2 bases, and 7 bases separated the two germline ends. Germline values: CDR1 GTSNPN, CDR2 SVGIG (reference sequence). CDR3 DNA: TGTGCCTGGAGTACGGGGACCTACGAGCAGTACTTC. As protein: CAWSTGTYEQYF.

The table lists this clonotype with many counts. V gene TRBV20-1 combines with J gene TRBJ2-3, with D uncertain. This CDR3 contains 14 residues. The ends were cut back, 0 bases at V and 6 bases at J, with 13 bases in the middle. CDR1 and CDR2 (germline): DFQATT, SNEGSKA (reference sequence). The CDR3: CSARDPTRTDTQYF. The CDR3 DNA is TGCAGTGCTAGAGACCCAACCCGAACGGATACGCAGTATTTT.